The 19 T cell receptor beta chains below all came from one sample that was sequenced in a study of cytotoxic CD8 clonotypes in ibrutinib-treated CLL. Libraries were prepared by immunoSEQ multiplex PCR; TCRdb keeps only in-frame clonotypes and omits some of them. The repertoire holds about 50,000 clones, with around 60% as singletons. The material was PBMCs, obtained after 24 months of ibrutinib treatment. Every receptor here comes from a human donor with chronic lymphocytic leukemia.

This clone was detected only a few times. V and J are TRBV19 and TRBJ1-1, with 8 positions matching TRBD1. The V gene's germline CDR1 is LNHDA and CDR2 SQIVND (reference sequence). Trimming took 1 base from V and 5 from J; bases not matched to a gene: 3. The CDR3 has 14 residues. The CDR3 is CASSIGTGRTEAFF. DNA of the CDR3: TGTGCCAGTAGTATAGGGACAGGGAGGACTGAAGCTTTCTTT.

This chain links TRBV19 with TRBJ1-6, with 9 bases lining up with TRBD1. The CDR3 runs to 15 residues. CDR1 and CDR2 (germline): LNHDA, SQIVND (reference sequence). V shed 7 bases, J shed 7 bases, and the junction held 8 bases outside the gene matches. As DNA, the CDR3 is TGTGCCAGTACCGACAGGGGGACGGGGAATTCACCCCTCCACTTT. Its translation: CASTDRGTGNSPLHF.

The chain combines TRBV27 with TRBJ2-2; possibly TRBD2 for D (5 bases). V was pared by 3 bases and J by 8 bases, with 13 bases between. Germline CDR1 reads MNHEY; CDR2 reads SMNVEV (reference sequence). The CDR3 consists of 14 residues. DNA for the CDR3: TGTGCCAGCAGTTTCCTAGCCTCCGCGGGGGAGCTGTTTTTT. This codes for CASSFLASAGELFF.

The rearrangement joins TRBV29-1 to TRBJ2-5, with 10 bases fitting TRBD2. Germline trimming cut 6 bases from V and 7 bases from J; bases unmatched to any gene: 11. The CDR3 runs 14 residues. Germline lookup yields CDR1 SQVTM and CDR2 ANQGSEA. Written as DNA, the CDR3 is TGCAGCGTCGCCGGAGTCCAGCGGGGGGGGACCCAGTACTTC. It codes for CSVAGVQRGGTQYF.

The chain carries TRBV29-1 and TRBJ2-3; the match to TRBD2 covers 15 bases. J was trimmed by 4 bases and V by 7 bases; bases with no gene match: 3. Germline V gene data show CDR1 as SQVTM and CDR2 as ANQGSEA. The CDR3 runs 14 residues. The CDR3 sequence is CSAGTSGGPDTQYF. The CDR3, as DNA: TGCAGCGCTGGGACTAGCGGGGGGCCAGATACGCAGTATTTT.

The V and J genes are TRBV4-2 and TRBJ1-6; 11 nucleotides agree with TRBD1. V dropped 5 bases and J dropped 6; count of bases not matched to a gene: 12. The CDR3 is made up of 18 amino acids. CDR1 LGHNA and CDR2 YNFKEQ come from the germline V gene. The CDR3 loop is CASSLAGTGGGGNSPLHF. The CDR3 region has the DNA TGTGCCAGCAGCTTGGCCGGGACAGGGGGAGGAGGTAATTCACCCCTCCACTTT.

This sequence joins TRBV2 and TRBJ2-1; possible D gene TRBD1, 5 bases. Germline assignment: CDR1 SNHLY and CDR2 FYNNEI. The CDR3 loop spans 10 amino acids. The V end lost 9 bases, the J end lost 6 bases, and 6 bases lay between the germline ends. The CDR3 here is CASGANEQFF. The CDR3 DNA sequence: TGTGCCAGTGGGGCCAATGAGCAGTTCTTC.

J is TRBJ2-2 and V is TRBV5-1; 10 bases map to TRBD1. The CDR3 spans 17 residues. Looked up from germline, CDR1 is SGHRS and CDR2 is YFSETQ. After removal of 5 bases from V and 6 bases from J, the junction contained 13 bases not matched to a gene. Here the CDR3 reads CASSTGPGTGDSGELFF. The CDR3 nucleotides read TGCGCCAGCAGTACTGGTCCCGGGACAGGGGATTCCGGGGAGCTGTTTTTT.

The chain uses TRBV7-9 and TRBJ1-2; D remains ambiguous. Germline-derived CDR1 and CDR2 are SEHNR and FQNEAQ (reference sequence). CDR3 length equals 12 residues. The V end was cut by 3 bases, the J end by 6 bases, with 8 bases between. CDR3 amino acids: CASSFAGDGYTF. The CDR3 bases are TGTGCCAGCAGCTTCGCCGGGGATGGCTACACCTTC.

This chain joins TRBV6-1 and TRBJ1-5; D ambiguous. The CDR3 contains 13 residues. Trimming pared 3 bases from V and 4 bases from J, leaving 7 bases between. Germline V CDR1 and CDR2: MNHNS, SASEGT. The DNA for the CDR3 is TGTGCCAGCAGTGAGTGGAGAAATCAGCCCCAGCATTTT. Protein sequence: CASSEWRNQPQHF.

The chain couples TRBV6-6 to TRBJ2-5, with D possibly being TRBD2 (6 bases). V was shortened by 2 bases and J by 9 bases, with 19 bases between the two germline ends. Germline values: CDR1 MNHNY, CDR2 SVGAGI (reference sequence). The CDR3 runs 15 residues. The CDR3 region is CASSYDRGLAPAQYF. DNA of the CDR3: TGTGCCAGCAGTTACGATCGGGGGTTAGCTCCGGCCCAGTACTTC.

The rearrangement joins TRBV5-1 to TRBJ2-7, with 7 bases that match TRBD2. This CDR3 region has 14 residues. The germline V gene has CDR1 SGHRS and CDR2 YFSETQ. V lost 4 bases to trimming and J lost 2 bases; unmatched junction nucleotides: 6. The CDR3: CASSRGDGPYEQYF. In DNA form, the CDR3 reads TGCGCCAGCAGCCGGGGGGACGGTCCCTACGAGCAGTACTTC. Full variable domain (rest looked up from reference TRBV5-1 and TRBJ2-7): KAGVTQTPRYLIKTRGQQVTLSCSPISGHRSVSWYQQTPGQGLQFLFEYFSETQRNKGNFPGRFSGRQFSNSRSEMNVSTLELGDSALYLCASSRGDGPYEQYFGPGTRLTVT.

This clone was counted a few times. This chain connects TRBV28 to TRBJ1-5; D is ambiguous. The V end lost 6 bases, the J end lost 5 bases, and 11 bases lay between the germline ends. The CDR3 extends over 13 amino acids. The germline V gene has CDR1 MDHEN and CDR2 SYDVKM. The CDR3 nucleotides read TGTGCCAGCAGGGGATTTACTGATCAGCCCCAGCATTTT. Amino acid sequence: CASRGFTDQPQHF.

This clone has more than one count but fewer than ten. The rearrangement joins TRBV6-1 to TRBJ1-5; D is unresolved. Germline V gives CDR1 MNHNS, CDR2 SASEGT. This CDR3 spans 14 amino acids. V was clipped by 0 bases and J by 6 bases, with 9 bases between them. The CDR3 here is CASSEASIGQPQHF. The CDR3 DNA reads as TGTGCCAGCAGTGAAGCAAGTATCGGTCAGCCCCAGCATTTT.

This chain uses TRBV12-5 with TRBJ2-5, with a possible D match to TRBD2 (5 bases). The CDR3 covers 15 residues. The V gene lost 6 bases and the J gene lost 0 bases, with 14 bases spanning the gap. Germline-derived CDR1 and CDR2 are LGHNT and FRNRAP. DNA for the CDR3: TGTGCTAGTGGCGCTCCTCAGGACTACCAAGAGACCCAGTACTTC. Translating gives CASGAPQDYQETQYF.

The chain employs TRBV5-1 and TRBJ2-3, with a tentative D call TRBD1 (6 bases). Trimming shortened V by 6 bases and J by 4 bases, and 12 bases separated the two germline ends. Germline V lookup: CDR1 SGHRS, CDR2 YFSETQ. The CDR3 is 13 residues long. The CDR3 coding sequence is TGCGCCAGCACCCAAGAGGGGGCAGATACGCAGTATTTT. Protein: CASTQEGADTQYF.

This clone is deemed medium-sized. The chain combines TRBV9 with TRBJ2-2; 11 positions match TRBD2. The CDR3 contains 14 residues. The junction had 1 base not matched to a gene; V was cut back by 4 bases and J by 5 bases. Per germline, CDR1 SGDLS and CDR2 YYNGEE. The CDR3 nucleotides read TGTGCCAGCAGCCGACTAGCGGGGACCGGGGAGCTGTTTTTT. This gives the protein CASSRLAGTGELFF.

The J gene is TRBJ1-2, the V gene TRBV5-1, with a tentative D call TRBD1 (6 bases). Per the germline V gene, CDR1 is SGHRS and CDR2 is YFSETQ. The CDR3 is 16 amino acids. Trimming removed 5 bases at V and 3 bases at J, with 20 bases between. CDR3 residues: CASSGGLTGTHYGYTF. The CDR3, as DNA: TGCGCCAGCAGTGGGGGCCTTACGGGGACCCACTATGGCTACACCTTC.

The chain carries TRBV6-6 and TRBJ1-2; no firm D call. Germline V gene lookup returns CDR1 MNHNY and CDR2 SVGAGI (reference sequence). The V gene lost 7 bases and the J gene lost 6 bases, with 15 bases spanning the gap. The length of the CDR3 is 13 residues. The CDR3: CASKPPLLDGYTF. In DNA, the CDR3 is TGTGCCAGCAAGCCACCCCTGCTGGATGGCTACACCTTC.